These 17 T cell receptor beta chains originate from one sample sequenced in a study of PD-1 blockade in classical Hodgkin lymphoma. Libraries were prepared by immunoSEQ multiplex PCR; TCRdb keeps only in-frame clonotypes and omits some of them. The table includes 15,000 or so clones, roughly 80% detected once. No patient escaped relapse after autologous stem cell transplantation, and brentuximab vedotin exposure varied. Sequences were derived from peripheral blood mononuclear cells (PBMCs), sampled at baseline. The receptors derive from a human donor with classical Hodgkin lymphoma.

The chain combines TRBV4-1 with TRBJ2-7, with TRBD2 matching over 7 bases. This CDR3 region has 15 residues. Per germline, CDR1 MGHRA and CDR2 YSYEKL. V lost 5 bases to trimming and J lost 0 bases; unmatched junction nucleotides: 7. The CDR3 bases are TGCGCCAGCAGCATGAGGGCTAGCGGCTCCTACGAGCAGTACTTC. It encodes CASSMRASGSYEQYF.

J is TRBJ1-2 and V is TRBV28; a possible D gene is TRBD1 (6 bases). Germline CDR1 MDHEN, CDR2 SYDVKM. The CDR3 runs to 13 residues. V lost 8 bases, J lost 5 bases, and 15 bases lay in between. The CDR3 nucleotides read TGTGCCAGCGGTAGACAGGACATATATGGCTACACCTTC. Amino acid sequence: CASGRQDIYGYTF.

This clone was seen a single time. The chain combines TRBV19 with TRBJ2-3; a weak D match, TRBD1 (5 bases). Germline V gene sequence: CDR1 LNHDA, CDR2 SQIVND (reference sequence). The CDR3 loop spans 15 amino acids. V was clipped by 1 base and J by 2 bases, with 10 bases between them. In DNA, the CDR3 is TGTGCCAGTAGTATAGGACAGCTCTACACAGATACGCAGTATTTT. Amino acids: CASSIGQLYTDTQYF.

This clone was seen a few times. The chain carries TRBV10-1 and TRBJ2-3; the D gene could be TRBD1 or TRBD2 (5 bases each). V lost 6 bases to trimming and J lost 5 bases, with 15 bases between them. The CDR3 length is 14 residues. Germline assignment: CDR1 WNHNN and CDR2 SYGVQD (reference sequence). The CDR3 reads CASSSQLGQDTQYF. For the CDR3, the DNA is TGCGCCAGCAGCAGCCAACTAGGACAAGATACGCAGTATTTT.

The chain couples TRBV5-1 to TRBJ2-5; TRBD2 might be the D (5 bases). Trimming left V 0 bases short and J 5 bases short, with 11 bases between. CDR3 size: 14 residues. Germline CDR1 and CDR2: SGHRS and YFSETQ. The CDR3: CASSLAGDGETQYF. CDR3 bases: TGCGCCAGCAGCTTGGCCGGGGATGGGGAGACCCAGTACTTC.

The V gene is TRBV2, the J gene TRBJ1-2; possible D gene TRBD1, 5 bases. The V gene's germline CDR1 is SNHLY and CDR2 FYNNEI. The CDR3 extends over 12 amino acids. V was pared by 6 bases and J by 4 bases, with 9 bases between. The CDR3 DNA follows: TGTGCCAGCAGCGGGGACGTCTATGGCTACACCTTC. It encodes CASSGDVYGYTF.

The rearrangement joins TRBV29-1 to TRBJ2-5, with D possibly matching TRBD1 (6 bases). This CDR3 region has 12 residues. Germline CDR1 is SQVTM and CDR2 is ANQGSEA. Between the trimmed V and J ends, which lost 6 bases and 2 bases, there was a span of 10 bases. The CDR3 DNA follows: TGCAGCGTCGTTGGACAGCAAGAGACCCAGTACTTC. As protein: CSVVGQQETQYF.

J is TRBJ2-1 and V is TRBV19; 9 bases line up with TRBD2. The germline CDR1 and CDR2 sequences are LNHDA and SQIVND (reference sequence). The CDR3 has 15 residues. J was trimmed by 7 bases and V by 2 bases; bases with no gene match: 6. As DNA, the CDR3 is TGTGCCAGTAGTATATGGGCGGGGGGGAATAATGAGCAGTTCTTC. Translated, it gives CASSIWAGGNNEQFF.

The chain couples TRBV12-5 to TRBJ2-1; D remains unclear. V lost 7 bases and J lost 10, with 23 bases in between. Germline-derived CDR1 and CDR2 are LGHNT and FRNRAP. This CDR3 has 15 amino acids. The CDR3: CASVPERRATGEQFF. The CDR3 coding sequence is TGTGCTAGTGTACCCGAACGCCGGGCCACGGGCGAGCAGTTCTTC.

DNA of the CDR3: TGCGCCAGCAGTTTATTCGGGAGACTAGCGGGGCAGAGAGACAATGAGCAGTTCTTC. Its protein is CASSLFGRLAGQRDNEQFF. The chain recombines TRBV5-1 with TRBJ2-1; 11 nucleotides line up with TRBD2. The CDR3 is made up of 19 amino acids. The V and J ends lost 5 bases and 5 bases, in that order; junction bases with no gene match: 18. Germline-derived CDR1 and CDR2 are SGHRS and YFSETQ.

V gene TRBV10-3 combines with J gene TRBJ2-7, with D perhaps TRBD1 (6 bases). Trimming shortened V by 3 bases and J by 0 bases, and 12 bases separated the two germline ends. Germline V gives CDR1 ENHRY, CDR2 SYGVKD. The CDR3 is 15 residues long. This CDR3 reads CAISDPTGNSYEQYF. CDR3 sequence (DNA): TGTGCCATCAGTGACCCCACAGGGAACTCCTACGAGCAGTACTTC.

This clone is labeled medium-sized (0.01 to 0.1%). The chain is built from TRBV9 and TRBJ2-2; TRBD1 matches at 8 bases. The germline V gene encodes CDR1 SGDLS and CDR2 YYNGEE. This CDR3 has 12 residues. The V segment lost 5 bases and the J segment 6 bases; nucleotides outside the gene matches: 0. In DNA, the CDR3 is TGTGCCAGCAGACAGGGGGCCGGGGAGCTGTTTTTT. Its translation: CASRQGAGELFF. Combining the CDR3 with reference TRBV9 and TRBJ2-2 gives the whole variable domain DSGVTQTPKHLITATGQRVTLRCSPRSGDLSVYWYQQSLDQGLQFLIQYYNGEERAKGNILERFSAQQFPDLHSELNLSSLELGDSALYFCASRQGAGELFFGEGSRLTVL.

This chain uses TRBV2 with TRBJ1-2, with a weak D call TRBD1 (6 bases). Germline V gene data show CDR1 as SNHLY and CDR2 as FYNNEI. CDR3 length equals 15 residues. The V end was cut by 8 bases, the J end by 8 bases, with 24 bases between. The CDR3 spells CASPLLEGGNRGYTF. The CDR3 DNA follows: TGTGCCAGCCCCCTCCTCGAAGGGGGGAATCGCGGCTACACCTTC.

The V gene is TRBV18, the J gene TRBJ1-1, with D hard to call. Germline V gene data show CDR1 as KGHSH and CDR2 as LQKENI. The CDR3 runs to 13 residues. The V end lost 0 bases, the J end lost 1 base, and 3 bases lay between the germline ends. CDR3 nucleotides: TGTGCCAGCTCACCACCGGCGAACACTGAAGCTTTCTTT. Translating it yields CASSPPANTEAFF.

The J gene is TRBJ2-2, the V gene TRBV6-5; 7 bases map to TRBD2. The germline gives CDR1 MNHEY, CDR2 SVGAGI. With V trimmed by 0 bases and J by 7 bases, 2 bases remained unmatched. The CDR3 runs to 14 residues. CDR3 sequence reads: CASSYSGGDGELFF. CDR3 nucleotide sequence: TGTGCCAGCAGTTACTCGGGGGGGGACGGGGAGCTGTTTTTT.

This clone has only one observation. V and J are TRBV25-1 and TRBJ1-1; perhaps TRBD1 as D (5 bases). CDR3 length: 14 amino acids. The germline V gene has CDR1 MGHDK and CDR2 SYGVNS. Trimming removed 5 bases from V and 0 bases from J, with 10 bases in between. The DNA of the CDR3 is TGTGCCAGCAGTAAGGGACGTTTGAACACTGAAGCTTTCTTT. It encodes CASSKGRLNTEAFF.

This clone has a single count. The chain employs TRBV5-1 and TRBJ2-2, with D uncertain. There are 16 residues in the CDR3. V gave up 9 bases and J gave up 0 bases, with 18 bases separating them. Germline lookup yields CDR1 SGHRS and CDR2 YFSETQ. The CDR3 DNA reads as TGCGCCACCACCCCGGCGGCAGACACGAACACCGGGGAGCTGTTTTTT. Translated, it gives CATTPAADTNTGELFF.